This T cell receptor (beta chain) originates from a study of CD8 T cells in ankylosing spondylitis. Findings and limits, study-wide: A subset of motif variants has previously been described in the synovial fluid and blood of reactive arthritis. Peripheral blood held disease-linked clones only at relatively low frequency, and these were CD8+. Apparently characteristic of ankylosing spondylitis blood was a TCR beta motif (about eight highly homologous variants).

The table lists this clonotype with many counts. Its antigen is unknown. It was by quantitative 5'-RACE with molecular barcodes that TCR beta libraries were made. TCRdb recomputed calls from the 5' RACE reads with MiXCR, one row per CDR3 protein. The table lists some 130,000 distinct CDR3 sequences, roughly 8.4% of them singletons, with about 7.1% in the top ten. V shed 3 bases and J shed 10 bases, with 16 bases lying between them. The CDR3 length is 13 residues. Germline CDR1 reads SGHDT; CDR2 reads YYEEEE. The chain recombines TRBV5-6 with TRBJ1-1, with TRBD1 as a possible D gene (5 bases). Material: synovial fluid, either unsorted or a sorted T cell fraction (not recorded which). The origin of this receptor is a male donor with ankylosing spondylitis. The CDR3 region has the DNA TGTGCCAGCAGCTGGGGCCCGGGACTCCGAGCTTTCTTT. Translating gives CASSWGPGLRAFF.